This section outlines one T cell receptor beta chain sequence together with its context. As yet, its antigen is unknown. A second PCR of roughly 7 to 11 cycles used a sample-barcoded 5' primer and a J-beta primer mix. One entry per CDR3 protein results from TCRdb running MiXCR on the 5' RACE reads. The data show about 800,000 distinct CDR3 sequences, with 25% seen just once and approximately 3.7% held by the top ten. The data are from a study of blood T cells in healthy people across ages. Study-wide findings and caveats: TCR beta diversity correlated strongly with naive T cell percentage.

A minimum of 7 million PBMCs was isolated per sample. These data are also associated with another study on T cells of mothers and their children. That source adds: The entire RNA extract went into cDNA synthesis at about 1.5 ug per 15 ul.

The receptor comes from a boy younger than 18 in good health. The sample was blood.

The CDR3 DNA follows: TGCGCCAGCAGCACGGCGGGAGATTCCTACGAGCAGTACTTC. It encodes CASSTAGDSYEQYF. V and J are TRBV5-1 and TRBJ2-7; 7 bases are a match to TRBD2. The CDR3 totals 14 residues. V gave up 4 bases and J gave up 1 base; unmatched junction bases: 5. Germline lookup yields CDR1 SGHRS and CDR2 YFSETQ.